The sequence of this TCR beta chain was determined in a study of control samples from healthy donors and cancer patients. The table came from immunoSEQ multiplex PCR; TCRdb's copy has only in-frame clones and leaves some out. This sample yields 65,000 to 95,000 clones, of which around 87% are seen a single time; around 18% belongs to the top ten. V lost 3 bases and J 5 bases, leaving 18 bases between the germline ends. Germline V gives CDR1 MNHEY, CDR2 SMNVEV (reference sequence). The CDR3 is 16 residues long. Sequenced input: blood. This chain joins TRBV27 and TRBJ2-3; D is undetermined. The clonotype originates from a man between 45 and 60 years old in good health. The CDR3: CASSLVAAPVVDTQYF. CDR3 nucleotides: TGTGCCAGCAGTTTGGTGGCGGCCCCGGTAGTAGATACGCAGTATTTT.